Presented here are 11 T cell receptor beta chains from one specimen sequenced in a study of T cell responses to AZD1222 COVID-19 vaccine. TCRdb's table, derived via immunoSEQ multiplex PCR, lists solely in-frame clones and lacks some. The profile shows over 110,000 clones, around 90% of them singletons. The sequencing used peripheral blood, collected on day 0 of AZD1222 vaccination. The receptors originated from an adult in good health.

This clone is a singleton in its sample. The chain links TRBV27 to TRBJ1-1, with 8 bases lining up with TRBD1. In germline, CDR1 is MNHEY, CDR2 SMNVEV (reference sequence). This CDR3 has 14 residues. The junction had 9 bases not matched to a gene; V was cut back by 6 bases and J by 6 bases. The CDR3 nucleotides read TGTGCCAGCAGGTCAACAGGGGGAGGTGCTGAAGCTTTCTTT. Translating gives CASRSTGGGAEAFF.

In nucleotides, the CDR3 is TGTGCCAGTAGTATGGGGAATTCCTACAATGAGCAGTTCTTC. As protein: CASSMGNSYNEQFF. The rearrangement links TRBV19 to TRBJ2-1, with D uncertain. CDR1 LNHDA and CDR2 SQIVND come from the germline V gene (reference sequence). Trimming took off 3 bases at V and 1 base at J, with 7 bases between the two ends. This CDR3 is built from 14 residues.

V gene TRBV10-2 combines with J gene TRBJ2-2, with 11 bases aligning to TRBD2. CDR1 is WSHSY, CDR2 SAAADI, per germline. The CDR3 loop spans 17 amino acids. The V segment lost 4 bases and the J segment 2 bases; nucleotides outside the gene matches: 6. The CDR3 DNA is TGCGCCAGCAGTGGGAGACTAGCGGGACGCAACACCGGGGAGCTGTTTTTT. The encoded protein is CASSGRLAGRNTGELFF.

The V call is TRBV19, the J call TRBJ2-2, with D possibly being TRBD1 (5 bases). Germline V lookup: CDR1 LNHDA, CDR2 SQIVND (reference sequence). V was trimmed by 1 base and J by 4 bases, leaving 16 bases between them. CDR3 length equals 17 residues. The CDR3 region is CASSIVRSSGPTGELFF. CDR3 DNA sequence: TGTGCCAGTAGTATAGTTCGGTCTTCAGGGCCCACCGGGGAGCTGTTTTTT.

In the case of this clone: The junction does not match germline at one end; this may be a read error. The chain is built from TRBV2 and TRBJ1-2; the D is unclear. This CDR3 has 10 residues. Per the germline V gene, CDR1 is SNHLY and CDR2 is FYNNEI. CDR3 residues: CASSEAAFNF. The CDR3 coding sequence is TGTGCCAGCAGTGAGGCAGCGTTTAATTTC.

The V gene is TRBV19, the J gene TRBJ2-7; 13 positions agree with TRBD2. CDR3 length equals 14 residues. The germline CDR1 and CDR2 sequences are LNHDA and SQIVND (reference sequence). After removal of 8 bases from V and 2 bases from J, the junction contained 3 bases not matched to a gene. The CDR3 reads CASPGTSGTYEQYF. CDR3 sequence (DNA): TGTGCCAGTCCCGGGACTAGCGGGACCTACGAGCAGTACTTC.

The CDR3 sequence: CASSRQGETQYF. The CDR3 region has the DNA TGTGCCAGCAGCCGACAGGGAGAGACCCAGTACTTC. The chain has TRBV13 and TRBJ2-5, with 7 bases fitting TRBD1. Trimming at V came to 5 bases and at J to 4 bases, leaving 1 base not matched to a gene. There are 12 residues in the CDR3. Germline CDR1 and CDR2: PRHDT and FYEKMQ (reference sequence).

The V gene is TRBV5-1, the J gene TRBJ2-2, with 10 bases identical to TRBD2. Germline V gene sequence: CDR1 SGHRS, CDR2 YFSETQ. J gave up 7 bases and V 1 base, and 4 bases lay outside the gene matches. This CDR3 contains 15 residues. This chain's CDR3 is CASSLPSGSGGELFF. The CDR3 nucleotides are TGCGCCAGCAGCTTGCCTAGCGGGAGCGGCGGGGAGCTGTTTTTT.

The chain couples TRBV27 to TRBJ1-2; D uncertain. The CDR3 consists of 16 residues. Germline CDR1 reads MNHEY; CDR2 reads SMNVEV (reference sequence). V was shortened by 2 bases and J by 1 base, with 14 bases between the two germline ends. CDR3 in DNA: TGTGCCAGCAGTTTAGGGGTCTCAAACTATAACTATGGCTACACCTTC. Protein sequence: CASSLGVSNYNYGYTF.

This chain uses TRBV7-3 with TRBJ2-2; 7 bases are a match to TRBD2. Looked up from germline, CDR1 is SGHTA and CDR2 is FQGTGA. This CDR3 has 16 residues. Germline trimming cut 1 base from V and 0 bases from J; bases unmatched to any gene: 2. The CDR3 nucleotides read TGTGCCAGCAGCTTAAACGGGGGGTCGAACACCGGGGAGCTGTTTTTT. Protein: CASSLNGGSNTGELFF.

The genes are TRBV11-2 and TRBJ1-2; D might be TRBD1 (6 bases). Trimming left V 2 bases short and J 2 bases short, with 15 bases between. The CDR3 is 16 residues long. CDR1 SGHAT and CDR2 FQNNGV come from the germline V gene. In nucleotides, the CDR3 is TGTGCCAGCAGCTTAAGAACAGGGCCGAGGAACTATGGCTACACCTTC. It specifies CASSLRTGPRNYGYTF.